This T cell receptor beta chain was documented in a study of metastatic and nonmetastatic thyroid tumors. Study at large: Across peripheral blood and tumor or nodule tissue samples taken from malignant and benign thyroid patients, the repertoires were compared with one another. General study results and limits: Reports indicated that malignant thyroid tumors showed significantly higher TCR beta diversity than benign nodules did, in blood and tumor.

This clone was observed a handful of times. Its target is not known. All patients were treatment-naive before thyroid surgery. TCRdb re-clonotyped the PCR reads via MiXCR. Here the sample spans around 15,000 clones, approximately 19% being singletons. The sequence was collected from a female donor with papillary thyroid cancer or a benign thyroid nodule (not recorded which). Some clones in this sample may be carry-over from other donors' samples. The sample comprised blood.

In DNA, the CDR3 is TGTGCCAGCAGCCACAACCGGGCGGGAAACACCTACGAGCAGTACTTC. Translating gives CASSHNRAGNTYEQYF. The rearrangement uses TRBV6-2 or TRBV6-3 and TRBJ2-7, with D perhaps matching TRBD2 (6 bases). V gave up 6 bases and J gave up 2 bases, with 20 bases separating them. The CDR3 runs 16 residues. Germline V gene lookup returns CDR1 MNHEY and CDR2 SVGEGT.